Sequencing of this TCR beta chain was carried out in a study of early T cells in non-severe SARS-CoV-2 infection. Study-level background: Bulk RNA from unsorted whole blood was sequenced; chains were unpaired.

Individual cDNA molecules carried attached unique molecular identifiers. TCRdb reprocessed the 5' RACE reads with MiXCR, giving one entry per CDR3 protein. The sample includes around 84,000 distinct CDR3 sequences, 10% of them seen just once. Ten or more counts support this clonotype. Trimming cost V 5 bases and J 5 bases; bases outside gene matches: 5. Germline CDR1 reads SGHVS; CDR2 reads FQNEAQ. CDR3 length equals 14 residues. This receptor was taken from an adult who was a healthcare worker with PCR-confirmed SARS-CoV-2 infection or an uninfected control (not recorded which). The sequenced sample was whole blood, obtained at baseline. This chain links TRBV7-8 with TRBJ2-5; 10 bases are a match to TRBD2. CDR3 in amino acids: CASSPSGRRETQYF. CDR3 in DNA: TGTGCCAGCAGCCCTAGCGGGAGAAGGGAGACCCAGTACTTC.